This T cell receptor (beta chain) is from a study of OX40 agonist ivuxolimab in advanced cancers. Study-wide context: The dose-escalation group included hepatocellular carcinoma, melanoma, renal cell carcinoma and head and neck cancer.

Study observations and caveats: In the 0.1 to 3.0 mg/kg range, CD4+ and CD8+ blood T cells had expanded clonally by week 6. Low levels of normalized T-cell clonal expansion also appeared in some nonresponders. Relatively little clonal expansion, among the lowest observed, appeared in partial responders at 0.1-3.0 mg/kg.

Repertoires were generated with immunoSEQ multiplex PCR, while TCRdb's copy carries only in-frame clones and drops some. Of around 74,000 clones in the sample, over 80% are singletons; the top ten hold about 0.54%. Points on this clone: Its antigen is undetermined.

This CDR3 comprises 14 residues. From germline, CDR1 is MGHDK and CDR2 SYGVNS. V shed 3 bases, J shed 4 bases, and the junction held 3 bases outside the gene matches. The origin of this receptor is an adult with an advanced solid tumor such as melanoma, head and neck, liver or kidney cancer. Here the sequenced sample was CD4+ or CD8+ T cells sorted from blood, taken in a trial of the OX40 agonist ivuxolimab. J is TRBJ2-5 and V is TRBV25-1; 9 bases align to TRBD2. The CDR3 spells CASSEGLATETQYF. DNA of the CDR3: TGTGCCAGCAGTGAGGGACTAGCTACAGAGACCCAGTACTTC. Together with reference TRBV25-1 and TRBJ2-5, the CDR3 gives the full variable domain: EADIYQTPRYLVIGTGKKITLECSQTMGHDKMYWYQQDPGMELHLIHYSYGVNSTEKGDLSSESTVSRIRTEHFPLTLESARPSHTSQYLCASSEGLATETQYFGPGTRLLVL.